This T cell receptor (beta chain) was recovered during a study of blood T cells in healthy people across ages. About the study: When template switching was applied, about one barcoded beta molecule was captured per two T cells.

Through a sample-barcoded 5' primer and a J-beta primer mix, a second PCR was run for roughly 6 to 12 cycles. One entry per CDR3 protein, called by TCRdb with MiXCR from the 5' RACE reads. The repertoire holds roughly 860,000 distinct CDR3 sequences, with 55% to 65% as singletons. Isolating PBMCs gave at least 6 million of these cells per sample. RNA extraction gave at least 6 micrograms of total RNA per sample. The V gene end was trimmed by 6 bases and the J gene end by 4 bases; junction bases not matched to a gene: 4. The length of the CDR3 is 15 residues. The source of this sequence is a man under 40 in good health. The V call is TRBV12-3 or TRBV12-4, the J call TRBJ2-2, with TRBD1 matching 11 bases. Sequences were obtained from blood. CDR3 residues: CASSWDRGSTGELFF. CDR3 nucleotides: TGTGCCAGCAGCTGGGACAGGGGGTCCACCGGGGAGCTGTTTTTT.